Following are 27 T cell receptor beta chains from one sample sequenced in a study of CD8 T cells in ankylosing spondylitis. One entry per CDR3 protein results from TCRdb running MiXCR on the 5' RACE reads. The sample yields about 240,000 distinct CDR3 sequences, about 10% seen once. The sample consisted of blood, either unsorted or a sorted T cell fraction (not recorded which). All receptors derive from a male donor with ankylosing spondylitis or in good health (not recorded which).

This clonotype was recorded many times. The V gene is TRBV3-1, the J gene TRBJ1-2; 7 bases match TRBD1. Trimming cost V 2 bases and J 10 bases; bases outside gene matches: 13. The germline V gene encodes CDR1 LGHDT and CDR2 YNNKEL (reference sequence). The length of the CDR3 is 15 residues. CDR3 sequence (DNA): TGTGCCAGCAGCCAACGACAGGGACTGGGCCGTTTCTACACCTTC. Translation gives CASSQRQGLGRFYTF.

Many counts were recorded for this clonotype. The chain combines TRBV5-1 with TRBJ1-1; no reliable D call. The germline CDR1 and CDR2 sequences are SGHRS and YFSETQ. This CDR3 is 13 amino acids long. V was pared by 1 base and J by 3 bases, with 7 bases between. The CDR3 loop reads CASSLSQHTEAFF. The CDR3 nucleotides are TGCGCCAGCAGCTTGAGCCAGCACACTGAAGCTTTCTTT.

This clonotype has a count of ten or more. The chain carries TRBV7-8 and TRBJ1-6; a weak D match, TRBD1 (5 bases). With 0 bases removed from V and 10 bases from J, the gap between germline ends came to 10 bases. CDR1 is SGHVS, CDR2 FQNEAQ, per germline. This CDR3 contains 14 residues. CDR3 in DNA: TGTGCCAGCAGCTTAGCTCAGGGTAGATCACCCCTCCACTTT. Its translation is CASSLAQGRSPLHF.

This clonotype was seen a handful of times. This chain links TRBV18 with TRBJ2-2; D gene uncertain. The V and J ends lost 3 bases and 0 bases respectively, with 14 bases between them. The CDR3 length is 17 residues. Germline-derived CDR1 and CDR2 are KGHSH and LQKENI. The CDR3 sequence: CASSPQSYLANTGELFF. For the CDR3, the DNA is TGTGCCAGCTCACCGCAGAGCTACCTTGCGAACACCGGGGAGCTGTTTTTT.

In its sample, this clonotype was seen a few times. The J gene is TRBJ2-3, the V gene TRBV10-3; the match to TRBD1 covers 9 bases. Per the germline V gene, CDR1 is ENHRY and CDR2 is SYGVKD. CDR3 length equals 15 residues. J gave up 0 bases and V 5 bases, and 3 bases lay outside the gene matches. The CDR3 nucleotides are TGTGCCATCAGTCCGACAGGGGGTAGCACAGATACGCAGTATTTT. It encodes CAISPTGGSTDTQYF.

The CDR3 sequence is CASSRGLAEVLGWNIQYF. CDR3 coding DNA: TGTGCCAGCAGTAGGGGACTAGCGGAAGTCCTGGGATGGAACATTCAGTACTTC. V and J are TRBV7-8 and TRBJ2-4, with 11 nucleotides matching TRBD2. Germline CDR1 reads SGHVS; CDR2 reads FQNEAQ. This CDR3 comprises 18 residues. The V segment lost 6 bases and the J segment 7 bases; nucleotides outside the gene matches: 17.

This clonotype was seen at least ten times. The V and J genes are TRBV5-4 and TRBJ2-7; 10 nucleotides match TRBD1. J gave up 8 bases and V 4 bases, and 9 bases lay outside the gene matches. This CDR3 has 14 amino acids. Looked up from germline, CDR1 is SGHNT and CDR2 is YYREEE (reference sequence). The CDR3 DNA is TGTGCCAGCAGCGCTGACAGGGGGCGCGAAAAGCAGTACTTC. This encodes CASSADRGREKQYF. The full variable domain, its missing parts supplied by reference TRBV5-4 and TRBJ2-7, is ETGVTQSPTHLIKTRGQQVTLRCSSQSGHNTVSWYQQALGQGPQFIFQYYREEENGRGNFPPRFSGLQFPNYSSELNVNALELDDSALYLCASSADRGREKQYFGPGTRLTVT.

This clonotype was observed a few times. The chain links TRBV5-6 to TRBJ2-3; weak D call: TRBD1 (6 bases). The germline V gene has CDR1 SGHDT and CDR2 YYEEEE. The germline V and J ends were trimmed by 5 bases and 1 base, with 14 bases remaining between them. CDR3 size: 15 residues. The CDR3 spells CASSSGQLRTDTQYF. Here the CDR3 DNA reads TGTGCCAGCAGTTCGGGACAACTCCGCACAGATACGCAGTATTTT.

V usage is TRBV12-3 or TRBV12-4 and J usage is TRBJ2-1; D may be TRBD1 or TRBD2 (7 bases each). This CDR3 is built from 15 residues. Trimming removed 2 bases at V and 9 bases at J, with 17 bases between. CDR3: CASSLIQGGTGEQFF. CDR3 coding DNA: TGTGCCAGCAGTTTAATTCAGGGGGGGACGGGTGAGCAGTTCTTC.

This clonotype has at least ten counts. V gene TRBV6-5 combines with J gene TRBJ1-2; D gene unclear. Trimming shortened V by 0 bases and J by 5 bases, and 10 bases separated the two germline ends. Germline CDR1 is MNHEY and CDR2 is SVGAGI. The CDR3 is 14 amino acids. DNA for the CDR3: TGTGCCAGCAGTTACTCGAGTGGGCCATATGGCTACACCTTC. It codes for CASSYSSGPYGYTF.

This clonotype has a count of ten or more. This sequence joins TRBV12-3 or TRBV12-4 and TRBJ1-3, with a weak D call TRBD1 (5 bases). This CDR3 spans 12 amino acids. The V and J ends lost 3 bases and 9 bases respectively, with 9 bases between them. CDR3 nucleotides: TGTGCCAGCAGTTTGCGCCAGGGCACCATATATTTT. This gives the protein CASSLRQGTIYF.

In this sample, this clonotype turned up a few times. The chain has TRBV12-3 or TRBV12-4 and TRBJ1-2; 12 bases map to TRBD1. The CDR3 runs 16 residues. Trimming cost V 6 bases and J 7 bases; bases outside gene matches: 12. CDR3: CASSFLKGQGAFGYTF. The CDR3 DNA sequence: TGTGCCAGCAGCTTCCTTAAGGGACAGGGGGCTTTTGGCTACACCTTC.

This clonotype was seen many times. V gene TRBV5-1 combines with J gene TRBJ2-1; no firm D call. The V end lost 2 bases, the J end lost 5 bases, and 11 bases lay between the germline ends. The CDR3 length is 14 residues. CDR1 SGHRS and CDR2 YFSETQ come from the germline V gene. In DNA form, the CDR3 reads TGCGCCAGCAGCTTCCTTTCCTCGGACAATGAGCAGTTCTTC. Amino acids: CASSFLSSDNEQFF.

In regard to this clonotype: One end of the junction varies from germline; a read error may be responsible. V usage is TRBV9 and J usage is TRBJ2-5, with 8 bases matching TRBD2. CDR1 is SGDLS, CDR2 YYNGEE, per germline. The CDR3 is 14 amino acids. CDR3 region: CASSLAGKQGTQYF. CDR3 bases: TGTGCCAGCAGTCTAGCGGGCAAACAAGGGACCCAGTACTTC. The full variable domain, its missing parts supplied by reference TRBV9 and TRBJ2-5, is DSGVTQTPKHLITATGQRVTLRCSPRSGDLSVYWYQQSLDQGLQFLIQYYNGEERAKGNILERFSAQQFPDLHSELNLSSLELGDSALYFCASSLAGKQGTQYFGPGTRLLVL.

This clonotype was recorded a few times. This chain connects TRBV6-5 to TRBJ1-2; 8 bases fit TRBD1. The CDR3 is made up of 14 amino acids. J was trimmed by 4 bases and V by 8 bases; bases with no gene match: 9. Germline V gene data show CDR1 as MNHEY and CDR2 as SVGAGI. This CDR3 is CASRYLGTGYGYTF. DNA for the CDR3: TGTGCCAGCCGATACCTCGGGACAGGCTATGGCTACACCTTC.

This clonotype was found many times. The rearrangement links TRBV20-1 to TRBJ2-1; no clear D gene. V was pared by 5 bases and J by 8 bases, with 16 bases between. The germline CDR1 and CDR2 sequences are DFQATT and SNEGSKA (reference sequence). The CDR3 has 13 residues. The CDR3 sequence: CSALRSKGHEQFF. CDR3 DNA sequence: TGCAGTGCTTTACGGTCCAAAGGTCATGAGCAGTTCTTC.

This clonotype was counted many times. V and J are TRBV7-8 and TRBJ2-4; TRBD1 is a possible D gene (6 bases). Per germline, CDR1 SGHVS and CDR2 FQNEAQ. The CDR3 contains 14 residues. The ends were cut back, 1 base at V and 8 bases at J, with 12 bases in the middle. CDR3 sequence reads: CASSLDGRQDIQYF. In DNA form, the CDR3 reads TGTGCCAGCAGCTTAGACGGCCGACAGGACATTCAGTACTTC.

This clonotype was observed many times. The chain has TRBV3-1 and TRBJ2-1; D perhaps matches TRBD1 (6 bases). CDR3 size: 15 residues. Germline CDR1 is LGHDT and CDR2 is YNNKEL (reference sequence). Trimming took 1 base from V and 4 from J, leaving 11 bases between them. CDR3 in DNA: TGTGCCAGCAGCCAAGCTCCCAGGGGTTACAATGAGCAGTTCTTC. Translating gives CASSQAPRGYNEQFF.

This clonotype showed up many times. The chain employs TRBV5-1 and TRBJ2-7; 10 nucleotides agree with TRBD2. CDR1 and CDR2 from the germline V gene are SGHRS and YFSETQ. With 4 bases clipped from V and 1 base from J, the junction kept 14 bases outside the gene matches. This CDR3 spans 18 amino acids. CDR3 sequence (DNA): TGCGCCAGCAGCCGACGGGGGACTAGCGTCGCAATTTCCTACGAGCAGTACTTC. Translated, it gives CASSRRGTSVAISYEQYF.

This clonotype was detected many times. The chain carries TRBV3-2 and TRBJ1-6; the DNA was not used to check the table's D call, TRBD1. TRBV3-2 is recorded as a pseudogene. The CDR3 sequence is 15 residues long. The CDR3 DNA reads as TGTGCCAGCAGCATCCGGGACAGGAACAATTCACCCCTCCACTTT. Translated: CASSIRDRNNSPLHF.

At least ten counts were recorded for this clonotype. The chain carries TRBV10-2 and TRBJ2-7; D not resolved. Trimming pared 2 bases from V and 4 bases from J, leaving 12 bases between. This CDR3 comprises 14 residues. Germline-derived CDR1 and CDR2 are WSHSY and SAAADI. The DNA of the CDR3 is TGCGCCAGCAGTGAGCACAGCGATTTTTACGAGCAGTACTTC. Amino acids: CASSEHSDFYEQYF.

In its sample, this clonotype was seen many times. The genes are TRBV29-1 and TRBJ2-1, with D possibly TRBD2 on 6 matching bases. The CDR3 is 15 amino acids. Germline V CDR1 and CDR2: SQVTM, ANQGSEA. The V and J ends lost 0 bases and 9 bases respectively, with 18 bases between them. The DNA of the CDR3 is TGCAGCGTTGAAGATAGGCGGGGACTGAGCGGTGAGCAGTTCTTC. It codes for CSVEDRRGLSGEQFF.

The chain employs TRBV2 and TRBJ2-1, with D possibly TRBD2 on 5 matching bases. V was cut by 5 bases and J by 16 bases, with 21 bases left in between. Germline V gives CDR1 SNHLY, CDR2 FYNNEI. This CDR3 region has 13 residues. The CDR3: CASSPNTPGTLFF. CDR3 DNA sequence: TGTGCCAGCAGTCCAAACACTCCGGGAACCTTATTCTTC.

The chain joins TRBV12-3 or TRBV12-4 to TRBJ2-7, with a tentative D call TRBD2 (6 bases). V was shortened by 2 bases and J by 4 bases, with 12 bases between the two germline ends. CDR3 length equals 14 residues. CDR3 sequence: CASSLFAGQYEQYF. The CDR3 region has the DNA TGTGCCAGCAGTTTATTTGCGGGGCAGTACGAGCAGTACTTC.

This clonotype appeared many times. This chain links TRBV3-1 with TRBJ1-2; TRBD1 matches 7 bases. The junction had 4 bases not matched to a gene; V was cut back by 3 bases and J by 3 bases. CDR3 length: 14 residues. Germline V CDR1 and CDR2: LGHDT, YNNKEL (reference sequence). This chain's CDR3 is CASSQQGVDYGYTF. The CDR3 DNA is TGTGCCAGCAGCCAGCAGGGGGTTGACTATGGCTACACCTTC.

V usage is TRBV3-1 and J usage is TRBJ2-5; no definite D call. Germline V gene lookup returns CDR1 LGHDT and CDR2 YNNKEL (reference sequence). V was clipped by 1 base and J by 5 bases, with 17 bases between them. This CDR3 region has 16 residues. The CDR3 nucleotides are TGTGCCAGCAGCCAAGTCGCGAGGACGGAACGGGAGACCCAGTACTTC. It translates to CASSQVARTERETQYF.

This clonotype was seen ten or more times. The chain combines TRBV6-5 with TRBJ2-1; 8 bases line up with TRBD2. This CDR3 contains 18 residues. J was trimmed by 4 bases and V by 0 bases; bases with no gene match: 11. From germline, CDR1 is MNHEY and CDR2 SVGAGI. As DNA, the CDR3 is TGTGCCAGCAGTTACTCTCCACTAGGAGCGGGAGTTTACAATGAGCAGTTCTTC. This translates into CASSYSPLGAGVYNEQFF.